This TCR beta chain was obtained from a study of blood T cell repertoires in COVID-19. Whole-study context: Material from acute and convalescent COVID-19 was sourced from the United States, Italy and Spain.

CDR3 size: 12 residues. Trimming took 8 bases from V and 0 from J, leaving 7 bases between them. The germline gives CDR1 SEHNR, CDR2 FQNEAQ (reference sequence). Participants, about 18 to 90 years old, spanned more than 20 US areas. Profiled with immunoSEQ multiplex PCR; TCRdb holds only in-frame clones, not every one. Found here are around 220,000 clones, roughly 88% of them singletons; the top ten hold under 15%. This chain connects TRBV7-9 to TRBJ1-1; no firm D call. Specimen: PBMCs or T cells enriched from blood (not recorded which). This receptor was obtained from a woman aged 45-59 years with acute COVID-19. CDR3 in amino acids: CASRDMNTEAFF. The CDR3 DNA reads TGTGCCAGCCGAGATATGAACACTGAAGCTTTCTTT.